This T cell receptor (beta chain) was sequenced in a study of shared clonotypes between healthy human individuals. Findings and caveats of the study: Clonotype sharing among donors, it was expected, would be affected by sequencing depth.

As regards this clone: What it recognizes is unknown.

It was at deep level that the assay was run. Genomic DNA (from each subset) was split evenly across several immunoSEQ plates. The method was immunoSEQ multiplex PCR; TCRdb's version includes in-frame clones alone and lacks a portion of them. In the table there are nearly 750,000 clones, 72% of which are singletons. Germline-derived CDR1 and CDR2 are MNHEY and SVGAGI. The CDR3 totals 14 residues. Trimming took off 2 bases at V and 8 bases at J, with 13 bases between the two ends. The clonotype originates from a woman under 40 in good health. The material sequenced was memory CD4+ T cells sorted from blood. Subset indicated: CD45RA-negative fraction. The V gene is TRBV6-5, the J gene TRBJ2-1; no clear D gene. The CDR3 loop is CASSYGFTGDEQFF. In DNA, the CDR3 is TGTGCCAGCAGTTACGGCTTTACCGGCGATGAGCAGTTCTTC.